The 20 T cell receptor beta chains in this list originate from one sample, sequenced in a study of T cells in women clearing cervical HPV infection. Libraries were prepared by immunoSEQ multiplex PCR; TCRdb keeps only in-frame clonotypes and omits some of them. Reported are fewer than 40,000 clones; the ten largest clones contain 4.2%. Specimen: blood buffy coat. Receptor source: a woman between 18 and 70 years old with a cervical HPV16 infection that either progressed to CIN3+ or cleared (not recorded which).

The sequenced CDR3 bases are TGTGCCAGCAGCTTAGCGCCTAGCGGGACGCCGACAGATACG. Protein sequence: CASSLAPSGTPTDT. The complete CDR3 sequence is CASSLAPSGTPTDTQYF. This rearrangement joins TRBV7-2 to TRBJ2-3, with 9 bases aligning to TRBD2. The observed sequence ends 3 residues before the CDR3 terminus, with the missing tail filled in from the germline J gene. Trimming at V came to 0 bases and at J to 3 bases, leaving 7 bases not matched to a gene. The CDR3 has 17 amino acids. Per the germline V gene, CDR1 is SGHTA and CDR2 is FQGNSA. The whole variable domain, remainder taken from reference TRBV7-2 and TRBJ2-3, is GAGVSQSPSNKVTEKGKDVELRCDPISGHTALYWYRQSLGQGLEFLIYFQGNSAPDKSGLPSDRFSAERTGGSVSTLTIQRTQQEDSAVYLCASSLAPSGTPTDTQYFGPGTRLTVL.

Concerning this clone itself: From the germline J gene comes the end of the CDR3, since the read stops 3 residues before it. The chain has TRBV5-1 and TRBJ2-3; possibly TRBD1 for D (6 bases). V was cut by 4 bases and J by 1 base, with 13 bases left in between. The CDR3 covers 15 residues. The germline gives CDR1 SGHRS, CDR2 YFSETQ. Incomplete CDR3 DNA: TGCGCCAGCAGCACACGGGACATCCGCACAGATACG. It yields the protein CASSTRDIRTDT. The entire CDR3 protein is CASSTRDIRTDTQYF.

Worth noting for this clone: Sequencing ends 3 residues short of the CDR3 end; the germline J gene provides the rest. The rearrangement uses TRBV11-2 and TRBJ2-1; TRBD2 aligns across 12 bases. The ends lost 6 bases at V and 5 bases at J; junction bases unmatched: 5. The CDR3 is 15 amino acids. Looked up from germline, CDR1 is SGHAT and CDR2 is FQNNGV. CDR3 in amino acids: CASRRRLAGDNEQFF. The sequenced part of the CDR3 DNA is TGTGCCAGCAGGCGACGACTAGCGGGGGACAATGAG.

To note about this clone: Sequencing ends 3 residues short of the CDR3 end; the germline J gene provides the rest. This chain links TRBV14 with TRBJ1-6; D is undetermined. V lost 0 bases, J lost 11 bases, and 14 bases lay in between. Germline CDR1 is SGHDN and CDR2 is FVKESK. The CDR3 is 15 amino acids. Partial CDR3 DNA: TGTGCCAGCAGCCAAGATCGGGGTGGAGTGACACCC. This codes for CASSQDRGGVTP. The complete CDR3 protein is CASSQDRGGVTPLHF.

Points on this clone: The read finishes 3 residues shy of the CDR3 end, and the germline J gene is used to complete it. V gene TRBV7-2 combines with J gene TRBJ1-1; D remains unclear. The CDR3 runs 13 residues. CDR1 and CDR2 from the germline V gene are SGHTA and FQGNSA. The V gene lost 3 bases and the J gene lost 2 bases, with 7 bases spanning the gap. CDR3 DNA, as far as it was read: TGTGCCAGCAGCTTGACAACTAACACTGAA. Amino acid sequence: CASSLTTNTE. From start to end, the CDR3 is CASSLTTNTEAFF.

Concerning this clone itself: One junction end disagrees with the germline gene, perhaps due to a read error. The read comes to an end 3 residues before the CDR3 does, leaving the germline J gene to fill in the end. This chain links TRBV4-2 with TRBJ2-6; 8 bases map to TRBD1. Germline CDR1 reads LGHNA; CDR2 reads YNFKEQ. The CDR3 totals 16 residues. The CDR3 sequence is CASSTDRGSGANVLTF. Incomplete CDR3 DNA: TGCGCCAGCAGCACAGACAGGGGCAGTGGGGCCAACGTC.

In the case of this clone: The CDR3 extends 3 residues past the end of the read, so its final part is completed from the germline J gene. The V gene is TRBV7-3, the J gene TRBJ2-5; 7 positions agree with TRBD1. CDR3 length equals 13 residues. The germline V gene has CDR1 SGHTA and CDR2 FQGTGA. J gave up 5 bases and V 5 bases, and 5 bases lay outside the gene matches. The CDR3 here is CASSTTGLETQYF. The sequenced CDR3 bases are TGTGCCAGCAGCACGACAGGGTTGGAGACC.

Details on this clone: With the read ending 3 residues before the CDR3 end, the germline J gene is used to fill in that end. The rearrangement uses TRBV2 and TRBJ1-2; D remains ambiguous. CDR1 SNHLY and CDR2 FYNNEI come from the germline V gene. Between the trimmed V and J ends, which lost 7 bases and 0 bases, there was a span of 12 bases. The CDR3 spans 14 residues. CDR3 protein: CASKLLGPNYGYTF. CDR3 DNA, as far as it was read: TGTGCCAGCAAGCTGCTGGGCCCTAACTATGGC.

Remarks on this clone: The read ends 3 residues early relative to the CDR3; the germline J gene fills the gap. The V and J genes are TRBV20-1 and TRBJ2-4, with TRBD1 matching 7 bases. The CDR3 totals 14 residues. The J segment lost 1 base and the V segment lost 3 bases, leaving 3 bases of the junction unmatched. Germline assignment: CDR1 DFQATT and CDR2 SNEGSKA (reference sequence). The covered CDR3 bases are TGCAGTGCTAGTACAGGGGTGGCCAAAAACATT. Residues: CSASTGVAKNI. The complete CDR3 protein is CSASTGVAKNIQYF.

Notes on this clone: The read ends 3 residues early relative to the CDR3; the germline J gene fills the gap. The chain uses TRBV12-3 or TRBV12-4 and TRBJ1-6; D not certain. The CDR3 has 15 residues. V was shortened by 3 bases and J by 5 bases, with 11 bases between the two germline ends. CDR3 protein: CASSFSGENNSPLHF. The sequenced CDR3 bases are TGTGCCAGCAGTTTTTCAGGCGAGAATAATTCACCC.

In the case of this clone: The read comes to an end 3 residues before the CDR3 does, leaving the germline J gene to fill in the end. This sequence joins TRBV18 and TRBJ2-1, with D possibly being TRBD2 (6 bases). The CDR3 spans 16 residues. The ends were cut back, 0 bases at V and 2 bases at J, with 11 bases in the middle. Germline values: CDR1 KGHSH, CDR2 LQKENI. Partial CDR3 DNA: TGTGCCAGCTCACCACCGGGGGGAGAGACCTACAATGAG. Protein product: CASSPPGGETYNE. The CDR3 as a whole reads CASSPPGGETYNEQFF.

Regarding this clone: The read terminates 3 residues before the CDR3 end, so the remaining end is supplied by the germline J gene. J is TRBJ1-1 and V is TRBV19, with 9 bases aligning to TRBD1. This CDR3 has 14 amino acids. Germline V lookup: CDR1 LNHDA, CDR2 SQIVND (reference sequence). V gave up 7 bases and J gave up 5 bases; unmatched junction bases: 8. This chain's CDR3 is CASTGGQGLTEAFF. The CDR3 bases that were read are TGTGCCAGTACTGGGGGACAGGGCTTGACTGAA.

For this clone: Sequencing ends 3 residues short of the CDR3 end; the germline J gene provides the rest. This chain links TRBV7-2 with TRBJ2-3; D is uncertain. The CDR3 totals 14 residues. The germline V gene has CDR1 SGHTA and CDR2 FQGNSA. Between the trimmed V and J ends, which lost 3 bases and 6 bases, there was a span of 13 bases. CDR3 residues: CASSFPPPGDTQYF. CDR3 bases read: TGTGCCAGCAGCTTTCCCCCGCCGGGTGATACG.

The chain's CDR3 is CAWSGDRNSPLHF. CDR3 DNA (partial): TGTGCCTGGAGTGGGGACAGAAATTCACCC. The chain recombines TRBV30 with TRBJ1-6, with 7 bases fitting TRBD1. The read terminates 3 residues ahead of where the CDR3 ends, so the germline J gene completes it. Trimming cost V 1 base and J 7 bases; bases outside gene matches: 1. CDR1 and CDR2 from the germline V gene are GTSNPN and SVGIG (reference sequence). The CDR3 length is 13 residues.

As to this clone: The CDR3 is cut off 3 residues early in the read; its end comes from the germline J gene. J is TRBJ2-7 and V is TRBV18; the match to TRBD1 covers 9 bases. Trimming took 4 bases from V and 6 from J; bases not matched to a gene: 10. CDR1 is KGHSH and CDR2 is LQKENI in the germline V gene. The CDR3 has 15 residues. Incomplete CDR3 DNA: TGTGCCAGCTCACGGTCGGGACAGGGACTCTCCGAG. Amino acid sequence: CASSRSGQGLSE. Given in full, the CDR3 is CASSRSGQGLSEQYF.

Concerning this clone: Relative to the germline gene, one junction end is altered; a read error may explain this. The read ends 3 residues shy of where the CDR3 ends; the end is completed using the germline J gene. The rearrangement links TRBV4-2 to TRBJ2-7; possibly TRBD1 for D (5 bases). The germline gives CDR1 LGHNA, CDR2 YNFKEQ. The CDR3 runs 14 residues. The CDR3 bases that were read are TGCGCCAGCAGCCAAGCAGGGATCCCCTACGAG. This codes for CASSQAGIPYE. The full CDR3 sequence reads CASSQAGIPYEQYF.

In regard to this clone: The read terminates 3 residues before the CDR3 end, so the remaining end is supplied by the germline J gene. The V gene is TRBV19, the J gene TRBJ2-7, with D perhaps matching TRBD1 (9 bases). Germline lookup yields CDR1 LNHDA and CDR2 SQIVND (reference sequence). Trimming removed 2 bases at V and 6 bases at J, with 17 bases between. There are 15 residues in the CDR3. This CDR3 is CASSIRGGQGGEQYF. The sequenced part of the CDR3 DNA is TGTGCCAGTAGTATACGGGGGGGACAGGGAGGCGAG. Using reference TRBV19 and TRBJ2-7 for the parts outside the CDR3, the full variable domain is DGGITQSPKYLFRKEGQNVTLSCEQNLNHDAMYWYRQDPGQGLRLIYYSQIVNDFQKGDIAEGYSVSREKKESFPLTVTSAQKNPTAFYLCASSIRGGQGGEQYFGPGTRLTVT.

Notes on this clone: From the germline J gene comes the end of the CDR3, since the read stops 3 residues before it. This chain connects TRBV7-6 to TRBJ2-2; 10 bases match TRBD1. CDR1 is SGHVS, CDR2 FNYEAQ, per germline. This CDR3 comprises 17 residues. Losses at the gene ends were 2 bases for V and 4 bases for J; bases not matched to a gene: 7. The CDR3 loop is CASSLMFGQGGTGELFF. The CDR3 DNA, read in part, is TGTGCCAGCAGCTTAATGTTCGGACAGGGGGGCACCGGGGAG.

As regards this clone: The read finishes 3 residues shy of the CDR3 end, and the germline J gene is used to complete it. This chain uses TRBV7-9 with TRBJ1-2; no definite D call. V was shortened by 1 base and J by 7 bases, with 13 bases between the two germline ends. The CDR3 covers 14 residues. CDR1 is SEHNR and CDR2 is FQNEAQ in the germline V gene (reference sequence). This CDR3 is CASSLVKEGAGYTF. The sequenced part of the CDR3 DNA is TGTGCCAGCAGCTTAGTGAAGGAGGGCGCTGGC.

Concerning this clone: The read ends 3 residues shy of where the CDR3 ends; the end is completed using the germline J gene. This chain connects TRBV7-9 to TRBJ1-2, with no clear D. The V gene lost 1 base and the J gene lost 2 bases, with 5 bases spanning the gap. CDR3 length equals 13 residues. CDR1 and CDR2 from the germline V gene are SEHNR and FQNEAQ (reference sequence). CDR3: CASSLESNYGYTF. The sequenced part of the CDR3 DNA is TGTGCCAGCAGCTTAGAAAGCAACTATGGC.